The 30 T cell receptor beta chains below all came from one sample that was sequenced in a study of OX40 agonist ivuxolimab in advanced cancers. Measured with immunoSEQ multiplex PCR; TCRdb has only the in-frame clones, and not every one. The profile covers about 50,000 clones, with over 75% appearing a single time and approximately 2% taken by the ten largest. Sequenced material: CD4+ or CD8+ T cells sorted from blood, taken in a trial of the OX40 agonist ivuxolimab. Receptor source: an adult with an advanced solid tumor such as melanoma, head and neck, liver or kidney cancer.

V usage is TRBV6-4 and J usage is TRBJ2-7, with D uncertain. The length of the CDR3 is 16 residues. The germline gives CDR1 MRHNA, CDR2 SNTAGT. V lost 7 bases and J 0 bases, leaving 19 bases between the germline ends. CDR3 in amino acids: CASKRIGRQSSYEQYF. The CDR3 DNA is TGTGCCAGCAAAAGGATCGGTAGACAAAGCTCCTACGAGCAGTACTTC.

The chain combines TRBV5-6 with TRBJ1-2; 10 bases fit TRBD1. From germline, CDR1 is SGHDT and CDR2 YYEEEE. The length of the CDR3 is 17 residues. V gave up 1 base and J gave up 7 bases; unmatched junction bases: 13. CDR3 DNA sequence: TGTGCCAGCAGCTTGTGGGACAGGGGAGGCGAACTGAGTGGCTACACCTTC. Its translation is CASSLWDRGGELSGYTF.

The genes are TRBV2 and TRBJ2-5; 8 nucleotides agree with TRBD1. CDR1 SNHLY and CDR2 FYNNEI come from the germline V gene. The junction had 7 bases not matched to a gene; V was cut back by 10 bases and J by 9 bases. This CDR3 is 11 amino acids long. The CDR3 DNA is TGTGCCACTACAGGGGGTAGGGCCCAGTACTTC. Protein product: CATTGGRAQYF.

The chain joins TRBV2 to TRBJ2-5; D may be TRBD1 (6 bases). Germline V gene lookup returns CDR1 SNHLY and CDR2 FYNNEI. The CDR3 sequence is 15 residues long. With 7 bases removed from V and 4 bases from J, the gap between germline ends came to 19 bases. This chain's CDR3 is CASTRWDTSRETQYF. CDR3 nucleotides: TGTGCCAGCACCCGATGGGACACCTCCCGAGAGACCCAGTACTTC. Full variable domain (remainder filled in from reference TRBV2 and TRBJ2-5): EPEVTQTPSHQVTQMGQEVILRCVPISNHLYFYWYRQILGQKVEFLVSFYNNEISEKSEIFDDQFSVERPDGSNFTLKIRSTKLEDSAMYFCASTRWDTSRETQYFGPGTRLLVL.

CDR3 coding DNA: TGTGCCAGCTCAACGACAGGGATCAATTCACCCCTCCACTTT. It translates to CASSTTGINSPLHF. The rearrangement joins TRBV18 to TRBJ1-6, with 7 positions matching TRBD1. J lost 7 bases, V lost 5 bases, and 5 bases had no gene match. This CDR3 region has 14 residues. The germline V gene has CDR1 KGHSH and CDR2 LQKENI.

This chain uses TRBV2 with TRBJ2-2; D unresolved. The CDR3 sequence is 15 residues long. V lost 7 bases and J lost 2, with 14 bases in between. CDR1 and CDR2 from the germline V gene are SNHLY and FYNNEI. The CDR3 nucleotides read TGTGCCAGCAAACTAACCGGCCTCAACACCGGGGAGCTGTTTTTT. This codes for CASKLTGLNTGELFF.

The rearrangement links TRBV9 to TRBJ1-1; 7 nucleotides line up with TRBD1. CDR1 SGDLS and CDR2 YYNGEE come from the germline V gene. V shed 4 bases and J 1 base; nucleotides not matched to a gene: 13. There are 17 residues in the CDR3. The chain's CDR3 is CASSRFNPGGENTEAFF. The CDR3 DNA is TGTGCCAGCAGCCGGTTTAATCCAGGGGGTGAGAACACTGAAGCTTTCTTT.

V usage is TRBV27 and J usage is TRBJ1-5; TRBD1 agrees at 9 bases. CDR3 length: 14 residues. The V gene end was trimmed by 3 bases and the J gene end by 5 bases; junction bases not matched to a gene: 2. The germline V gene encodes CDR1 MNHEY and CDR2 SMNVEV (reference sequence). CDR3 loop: CASSLGQGHQPQHF. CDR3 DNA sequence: TGTGCCAGCAGTTTGGGACAGGGACATCAGCCCCAGCATTTT.

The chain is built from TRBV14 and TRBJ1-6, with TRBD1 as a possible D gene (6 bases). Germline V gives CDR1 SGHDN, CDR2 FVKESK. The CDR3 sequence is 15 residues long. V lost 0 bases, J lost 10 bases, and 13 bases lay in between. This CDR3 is CASSQDPQGKSPLHF. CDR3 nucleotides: TGTGCCAGCAGCCAAGATCCGCAGGGGAAGTCACCCCTCCACTTT.

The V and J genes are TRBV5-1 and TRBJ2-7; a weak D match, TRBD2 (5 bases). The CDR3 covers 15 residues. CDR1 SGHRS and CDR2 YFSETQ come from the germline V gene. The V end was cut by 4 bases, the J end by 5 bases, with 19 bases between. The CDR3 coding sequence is TGCGCCAGCAGCCCAGGAGGTAGCGTGGCCCACGAGCAGTACTTC. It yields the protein CASSPGGSVAHEQYF.

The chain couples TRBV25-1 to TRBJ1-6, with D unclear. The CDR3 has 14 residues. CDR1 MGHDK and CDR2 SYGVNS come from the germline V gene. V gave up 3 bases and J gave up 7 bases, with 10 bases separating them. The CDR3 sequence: CASSDISGNSPLHF. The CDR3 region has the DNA TGTGCCAGCAGTGATATCTCGGGGAATTCACCCCTCCACTTT.

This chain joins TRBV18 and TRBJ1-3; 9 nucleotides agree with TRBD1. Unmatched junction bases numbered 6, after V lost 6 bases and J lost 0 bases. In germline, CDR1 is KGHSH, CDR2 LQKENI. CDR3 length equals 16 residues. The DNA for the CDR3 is TGTGCCAGCTCTACAGGGGGCCCTACCTCTGGAAACACCATATATTTT. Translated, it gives CASSTGGPTSGNTIYF. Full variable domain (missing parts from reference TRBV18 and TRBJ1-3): NAGVMQNPRHLVRRRGQEARLRCSPMKGHSHVYWYRQLPEEGLKFMVYLQKENIIDESGMPKERFSAEFPKEGPSILRIQQVVRGDSAAYFCASSTGGPTSGNTIYFGEGSWLTVV.

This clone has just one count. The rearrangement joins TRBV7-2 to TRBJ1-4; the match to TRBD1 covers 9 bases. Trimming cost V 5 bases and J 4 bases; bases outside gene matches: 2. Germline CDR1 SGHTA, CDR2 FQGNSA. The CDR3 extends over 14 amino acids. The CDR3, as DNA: TGTGCCAGCAGCCTGGACAGGGGTAATGAAAAACTGTTTTTT. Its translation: CASSLDRGNEKLFF. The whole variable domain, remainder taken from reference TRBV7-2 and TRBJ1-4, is GAGVSQSPSNKVTEKGKDVELRCDPISGHTALYWYRQSLGQGLEFLIYFQGNSAPDKSGLPSDRFSAERTGGSVSTLTIQRTQQEDSAVYLCASSLDRGNEKLFFGSGTQLSVL.

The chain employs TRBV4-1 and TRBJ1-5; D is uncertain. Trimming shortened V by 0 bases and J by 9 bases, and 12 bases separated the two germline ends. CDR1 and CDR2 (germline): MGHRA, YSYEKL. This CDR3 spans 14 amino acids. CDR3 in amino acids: CASSQEMGSAPQHF. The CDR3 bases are TGCGCCAGCAGCCAAGAAATGGGCAGCGCGCCCCAGCATTTT.

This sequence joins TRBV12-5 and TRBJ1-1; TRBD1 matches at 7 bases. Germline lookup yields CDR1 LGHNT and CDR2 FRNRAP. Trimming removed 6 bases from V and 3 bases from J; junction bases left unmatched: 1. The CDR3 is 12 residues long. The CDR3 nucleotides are TGTGCTAGTGGGGGACAGTACACTGAAGCTTTCTTT. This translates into CASGGQYTEAFF.

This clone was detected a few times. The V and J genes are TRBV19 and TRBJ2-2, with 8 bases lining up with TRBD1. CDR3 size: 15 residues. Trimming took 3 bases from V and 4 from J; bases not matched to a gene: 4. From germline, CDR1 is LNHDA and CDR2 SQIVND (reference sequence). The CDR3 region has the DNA TGTGCCAGTAGTATTGGCACAGGGGGCACCGGGGAGCTGTTTTTT. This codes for CASSIGTGGTGELFF.

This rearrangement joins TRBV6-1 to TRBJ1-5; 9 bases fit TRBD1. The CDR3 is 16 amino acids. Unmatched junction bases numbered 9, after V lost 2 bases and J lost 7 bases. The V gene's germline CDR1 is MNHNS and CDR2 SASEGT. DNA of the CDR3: TGTGCCAGCAGTGAAAGGACAGGGGCGAACTACCAGCCCCAGCATTTT. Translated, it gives CASSERTGANYQPQHF.

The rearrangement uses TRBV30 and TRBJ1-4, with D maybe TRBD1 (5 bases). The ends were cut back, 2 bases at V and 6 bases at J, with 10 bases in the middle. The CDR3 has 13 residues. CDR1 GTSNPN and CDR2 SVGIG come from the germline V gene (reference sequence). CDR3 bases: TGTGCCTGGAGTCGGGGGGTTGATGAAAAACTGTTTTTT. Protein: CAWSRGVDEKLFF.

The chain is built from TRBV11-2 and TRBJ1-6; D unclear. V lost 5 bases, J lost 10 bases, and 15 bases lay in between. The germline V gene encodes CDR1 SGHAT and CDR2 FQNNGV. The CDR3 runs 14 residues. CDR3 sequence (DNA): TGTGCCAGCAGCGGCACAGTGGGCGGCTCACCCCTCCACTTT. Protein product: CASSGTVGGSPLHF.

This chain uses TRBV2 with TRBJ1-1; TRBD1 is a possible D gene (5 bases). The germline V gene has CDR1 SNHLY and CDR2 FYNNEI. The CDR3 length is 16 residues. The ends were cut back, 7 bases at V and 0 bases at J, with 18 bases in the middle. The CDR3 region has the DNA TGTGCCAGCAAAAGTGGGAGTCGAGGGGTGAACACTGAAGCTTTCTTT. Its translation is CASKSGSRGVNTEAFF.

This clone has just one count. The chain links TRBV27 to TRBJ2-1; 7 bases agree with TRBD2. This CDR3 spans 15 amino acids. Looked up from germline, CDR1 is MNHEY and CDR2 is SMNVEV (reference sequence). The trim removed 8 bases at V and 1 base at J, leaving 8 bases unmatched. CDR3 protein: CASRPGGGSYNEQFF. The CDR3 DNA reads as TGTGCCAGCCGTCCAGGCGGGGGTTCCTACAATGAGCAGTTCTTC.

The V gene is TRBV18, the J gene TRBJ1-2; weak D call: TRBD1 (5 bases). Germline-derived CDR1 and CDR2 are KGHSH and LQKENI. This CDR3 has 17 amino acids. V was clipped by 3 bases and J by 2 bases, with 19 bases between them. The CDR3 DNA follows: TGTGCCAGCTCACCCTCCGTCTTGGGCAGGGACAACTATGGCTACACCTTC. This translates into CASSPSVLGRDNYGYTF. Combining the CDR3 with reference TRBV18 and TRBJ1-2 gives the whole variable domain NAGVMQNPRHLVRRRGQEARLRCSPMKGHSHVYWYRQLPEEGLKFMVYLQKENIIDESGMPKERFSAEFPKEGPSILRIQQVVRGDSAAYFCASSPSVLGRDNYGYTFGSGTRLTVV.

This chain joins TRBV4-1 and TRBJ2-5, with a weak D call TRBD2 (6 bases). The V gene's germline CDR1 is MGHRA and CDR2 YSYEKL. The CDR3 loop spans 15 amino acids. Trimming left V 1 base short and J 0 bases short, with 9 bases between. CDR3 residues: CASSQGRADQETQYF. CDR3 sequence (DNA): TGCGCCAGCAGCCAAGGGAGGGCAGACCAAGAGACCCAGTACTTC.

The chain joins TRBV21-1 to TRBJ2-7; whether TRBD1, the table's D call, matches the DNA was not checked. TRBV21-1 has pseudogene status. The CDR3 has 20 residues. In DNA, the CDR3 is TGTGCCAGCAGCAACTCGGGGGACAGGGACACCTCAGAATCCTCCTACGAGCAGTACTTC. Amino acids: CASSNSGDRDTSESSYEQYF.

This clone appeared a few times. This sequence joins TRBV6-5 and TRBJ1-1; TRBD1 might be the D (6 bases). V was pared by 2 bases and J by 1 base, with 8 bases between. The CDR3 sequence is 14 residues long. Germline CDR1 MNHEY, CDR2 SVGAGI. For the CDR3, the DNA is TGTGCCAGCAGTTACGCGGGGGCGAACACTGAAGCTTTCTTT. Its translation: CASSYAGANTEAFF.

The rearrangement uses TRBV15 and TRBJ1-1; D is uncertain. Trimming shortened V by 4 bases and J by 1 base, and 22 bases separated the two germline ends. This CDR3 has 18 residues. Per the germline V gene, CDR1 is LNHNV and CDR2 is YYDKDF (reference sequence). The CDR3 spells CATSTDRAGPRRNTEAFF. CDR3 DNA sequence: TGTGCCACCAGCACAGATCGGGCTGGGCCCCGGCGGAACACTGAAGCTTTCTTT.

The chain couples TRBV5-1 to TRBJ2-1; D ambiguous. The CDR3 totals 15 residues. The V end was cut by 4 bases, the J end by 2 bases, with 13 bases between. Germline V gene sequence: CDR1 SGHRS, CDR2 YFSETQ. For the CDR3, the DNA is TGCGCCAGCAGCACCGGACGCACGACCTACAATGAGCAGTTCTTC. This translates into CASSTGRTTYNEQFF.

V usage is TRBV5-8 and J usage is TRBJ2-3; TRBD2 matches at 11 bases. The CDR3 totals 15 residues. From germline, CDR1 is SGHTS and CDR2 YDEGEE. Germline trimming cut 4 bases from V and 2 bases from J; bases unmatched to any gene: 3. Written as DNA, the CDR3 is TGTGCCAGCAGCCGGGGACTAGCGGACACAGATACGCAGTATTTT. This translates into CASSRGLADTDTQYF.

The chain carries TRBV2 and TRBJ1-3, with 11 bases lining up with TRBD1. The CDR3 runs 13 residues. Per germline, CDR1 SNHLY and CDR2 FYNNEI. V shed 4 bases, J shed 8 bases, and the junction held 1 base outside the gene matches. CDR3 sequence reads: CASSVGQGDTIYF. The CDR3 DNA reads TGTGCCAGCAGTGTGGGACAGGGGGACACCATATATTTT. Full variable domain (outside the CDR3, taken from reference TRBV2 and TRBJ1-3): EPEVTQTPSHQVTQMGQEVILRCVPISNHLYFYWYRQILGQKVEFLVSFYNNEISEKSEIFDDQFSVERPDGSNFTLKIRSTKLEDSAMYFCASSVGQGDTIYFGEGSWLTVV.

DNA of the CDR3: TGTGCCAGCATCAACCAGGGGAGCTCCTACGAGCAGTACTTC. It codes for CASINQGSSYEQYF. The chain joins TRBV28 to TRBJ2-7; perhaps TRBD1 as D (6 bases). The CDR3 extends over 14 amino acids. Germline CDR1 and CDR2: MDHEN and SYDVKM. Trimming stripped 7 bases from V and 0 bases from J, with 13 bases between.